Here is one T cell receptor beta chain with its context. Its specificity is not known. Germline assignment: CDR1 SGHNT and CDR2 YYREEE (reference sequence). This CDR3 has 16 amino acids. The V and J ends lost 0 bases and 5 bases, in that order; junction bases with no gene match: 8. TCRdb re-called the reads with MiXCR, one entry per CDR3 protein. The sample has around 450,000 distinct CDR3 sequences, roughly 10% seen once. This specimen comes from a study of T cell repertoires in cytomegalovirus infection. Study-wide context: Public TCR beta signatures marked donors with CMV infection and the matching HLA.

Findings and limits, study-wide: HLA-C-restricted CMV-specific TCR beta clonotypes prevailed in the ex vivo response.

Sequencing used PBMCs. This clonotype was obtained from a human donor in good health (CMV status not recorded). Some clones in this sample may be carry-over from other donors' samples. The genes are TRBV5-4 and TRBJ2-1; 7 positions match TRBD2. CDR3 bases: TGTGCCAGCAGCTTGGGGGGGAGCGGGACGAACAATGAGCAGTTCTTC. Protein: CASSLGGSGTNNEQFF. The full variable domain, completed using reference TRBV5-4 and TRBJ2-1, is ETGVTQSPTHLIKTRGQQVTLRCSSQSGHNTVSWYQQALGQGPQFIFQYYREEENGRGNFPPRFSGLQFPNYSSELNVNALELDDSALYLCASSLGGSGTNNEQFFGPGTRLTVL.